In this sample, the clone carrying this T cell receptor beta chain turned up a few times. These data originate in a study of metastatic and nonmetastatic thyroid tumors. Trimming left V 0 bases short and J 3 bases short, with 12 bases between. Per the germline V gene, CDR1 is LGHNA and CDR2 is YSLEER. CDR3 length equals 15 residues. Every patient was untreated before thyroid surgery. TCRdb reprocessed the PCR reads via MiXCR. The table includes under 20,000 clones, under 25% detected once. Source material: adjacent normal tissue. V usage is TRBV4-3 and J usage is TRBJ2-7; TRBD1 might be the D (6 bases). The sequence derives from a female donor with papillary thyroid cancer or a benign thyroid nodule (not recorded which). Some clones in this sample may be carry-over from other donors' samples. The CDR3 spells CASSQEYRAYYEQYF. The CDR3 region has the DNA TGCGCCAGCAGCCAAGAGTACAGGGCCTACTACGAGCAGTACTTC.